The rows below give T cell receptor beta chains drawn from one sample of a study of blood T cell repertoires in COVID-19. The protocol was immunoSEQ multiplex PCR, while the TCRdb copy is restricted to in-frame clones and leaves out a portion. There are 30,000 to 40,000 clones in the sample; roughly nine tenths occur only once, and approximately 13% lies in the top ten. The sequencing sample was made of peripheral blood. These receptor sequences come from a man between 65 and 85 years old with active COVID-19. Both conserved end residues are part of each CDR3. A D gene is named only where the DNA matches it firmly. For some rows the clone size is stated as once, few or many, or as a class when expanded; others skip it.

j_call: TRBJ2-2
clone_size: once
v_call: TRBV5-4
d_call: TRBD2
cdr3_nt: TGTGCCAGCAGCTCCTCGGGTAGCGGGAGAACCGGGGAGCTGTTTTTT
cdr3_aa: CASSSSGSGRTGELFF

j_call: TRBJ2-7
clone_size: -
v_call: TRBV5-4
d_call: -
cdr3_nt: TGTGCCAGCAGCAGGGGATACGAGCAGTACTTC
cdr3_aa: CASSRGYEQYF

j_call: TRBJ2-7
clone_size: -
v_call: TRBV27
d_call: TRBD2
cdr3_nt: TGTGCCAGCAGTTCAGCTAGCGGGATGTCCTACGAGCAGTACTTC
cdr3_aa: CASSSASGMSYEQYF

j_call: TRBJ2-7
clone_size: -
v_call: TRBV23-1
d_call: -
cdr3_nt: TGCGCCAGCAGTACCCGGAGGGAGAGGGTCTACGAGCAGTACTTC
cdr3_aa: CASSTRRERVYEQYF

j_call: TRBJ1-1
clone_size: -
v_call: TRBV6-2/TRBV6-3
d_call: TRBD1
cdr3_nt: TGTGCCAGCAGTTACTCGGCCAGGGGGGACACTGAAGCTTTCTTT
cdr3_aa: CASSYSARGDTEAFF

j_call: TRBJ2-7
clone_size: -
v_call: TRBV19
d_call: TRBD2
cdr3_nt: TGTGCCAGTAGTATAGCACCCTGGAGCGGGACCGACCTCTACGAGCAGTACTTC
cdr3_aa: CASSIAPWSGTDLYEQYF

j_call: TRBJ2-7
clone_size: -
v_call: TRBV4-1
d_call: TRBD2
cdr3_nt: TGCGCCAGCAGCGAAACTAGCGGTAACTCCTACGAGCAGTACTTC
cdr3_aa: CASSETSGNSYEQYF

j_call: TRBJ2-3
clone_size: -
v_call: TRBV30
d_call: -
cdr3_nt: TGTGCCTGGACCCAAGGGACAGTCGGGGGTACGCAGTATTTT
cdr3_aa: CAWTQGTVGGTQYF

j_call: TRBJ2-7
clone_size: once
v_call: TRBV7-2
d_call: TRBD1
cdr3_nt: TGTGCCAGCAGCCTACAGGGGGTGGTGAGCGAGCAGTACTTC
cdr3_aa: CASSLQGVVSEQYF

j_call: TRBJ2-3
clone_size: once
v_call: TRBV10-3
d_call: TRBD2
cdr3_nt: TGTGCCATCAGCCCCGGACTAGCGGGAGGTACAGATACGCAGTATTTT
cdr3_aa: CAISPGLAGGTDTQYF

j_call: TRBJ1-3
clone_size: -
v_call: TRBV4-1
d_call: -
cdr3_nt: TGCGCCAGCAGCCAGCCGGGACAACAATACACCATATATTTT
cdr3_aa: CASSQPGQQYTIYF

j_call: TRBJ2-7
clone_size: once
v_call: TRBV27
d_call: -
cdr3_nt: TGTGCCAGCAGTTTAGGAGGGGTGTCCCTCGAGCAGTACTTC
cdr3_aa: CASSLGGVSLEQYF

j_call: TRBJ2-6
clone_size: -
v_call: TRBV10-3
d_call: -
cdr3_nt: TGTGCCATCAGTGAGGAGGGATCTGGGGCCAACGTCCTGACTTTC
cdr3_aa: CAISEEGSGANVLTF

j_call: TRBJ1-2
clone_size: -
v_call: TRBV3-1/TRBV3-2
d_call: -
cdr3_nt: TGTGCCAGCAGCCATAGGACTTCCAACGCCTATGGCTACACCTTC
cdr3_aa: CASSHRTSNAYGYTF

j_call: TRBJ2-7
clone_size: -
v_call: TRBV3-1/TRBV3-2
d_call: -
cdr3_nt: TGTGCCAGCAGCCACCCAAGGGTACGGGATCAGTACTTC
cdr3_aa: CASSHPRVRDQYF